This TCR beta chain was documented in a study of identical twins. Via MiXCR, TCRdb re-called the 5' RACE reads, giving one row per CDR3 protein. This repertoire shows 400,000 to 500,000 distinct CDR3 sequences, around 20% found once; its top ten account for roughly an eighth. V lost 0 bases and J lost 2, with 8 bases in between. Germline V gene data show CDR1 as LGHNA and CDR2 as YNFKEQ. This CDR3 has 15 amino acids. This clonotype was detected ten times or more. No donor was unhealthy or non-Caucasian. This sequence was found in a man aged 50-60 years in good health. The chain links TRBV4-2 to TRBJ1-5; D unresolved. The sample comprised naive T cells sorted from blood. Here the CDR3 reads CASSQEAHGNQPQHF. The DNA for the CDR3 is TGTGCCAGCAGCCAAGAGGCCCATGGCAATCAGCCCCAGCATTTT.